Sequencing of this T cell receptor beta chain was carried out in a study of cytomegalovirus exposure and HLA in healthy donors. For the study at large: Most donors, about 77% of some 400 genotyped, fell in the Caucasian-associated ancestry cluster.

Researchers ran the PCR with 60 Vbeta and 13 Jbeta primers. In the original workflow: The authors later counted about 80 million unique TCR beta chains, roughly 10 million of them shared. Measured with immunoSEQ multiplex PCR; TCRdb has only the in-frame clones, and not every one. V, J and clone size are those of that table, while D and trimming were read from the DNA. Here the sample spans under 200,000 clones, 60% to 85% being singletons. Turning to this clone: No antigen is known for it.

Study-wide results and caveats: In a later analysis, a missense DCLRE1C variant was linked to TCR beta V- and J-gene trimming. CMV serostatus stood as the only immune exposure information on hand.

The CDR3 has 13 amino acids. V was pared by 5 bases and J by 0 bases, with 6 bases between. Looked up from germline, CDR1 is LNHNV and CDR2 is YYDKDF (reference sequence). The chain joins TRBV15 to TRBJ2-3; D possibly corresponds to TRBD1 (5 bases). The receptor was isolated from a male donor in good health and CMV-seropositive. Source material: PBMCs. DNA of the CDR3: TGTGCCACCAGCGGGGCGAGCACAGATACGCAGTATTTT. It specifies CATSGASTDTQYF.